The clone carrying this T cell receptor beta chain was picked up a small number of times. The sample is drawn from a study of identical twins. TCRdb processed the 5' RACE reads anew with MiXCR; each CDR3 protein has one entry. The data hold roughly 350,000 distinct CDR3 sequences, with roughly 10% observed a single time. The sequenced sample consisted of naive T cells sorted from blood. The receptor was derived from a woman between 50 and 59 years old in good health.

The CDR3 loop reads CASSPPDHTGELFF. Written as DNA, the CDR3 is TGTGCCAGCTCCCCGCCGGACCACACCGGGGAGCTGTTTTTT. This chain links TRBV18 with TRBJ2-2, with D unclear. Looked up from germline, CDR1 is KGHSH and CDR2 is LQKENI. V gave up 6 bases and J gave up 3 bases, with 11 bases separating them. CDR3 length: 14 amino acids.